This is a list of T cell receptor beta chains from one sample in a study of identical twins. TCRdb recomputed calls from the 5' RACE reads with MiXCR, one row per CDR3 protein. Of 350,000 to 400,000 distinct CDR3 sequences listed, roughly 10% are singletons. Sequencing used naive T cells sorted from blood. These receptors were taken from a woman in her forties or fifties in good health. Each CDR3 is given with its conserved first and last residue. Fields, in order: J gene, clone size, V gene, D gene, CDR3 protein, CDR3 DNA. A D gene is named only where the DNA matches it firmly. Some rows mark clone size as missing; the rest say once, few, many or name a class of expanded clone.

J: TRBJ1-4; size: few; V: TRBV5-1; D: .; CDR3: CASSFYRDTTNEKLFF; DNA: TGCGCCAGCAGCTTTTACCGGGACACGACTAATGAAAAACTGTTTTTT
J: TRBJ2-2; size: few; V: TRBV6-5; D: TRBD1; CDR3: CASSFGTGSSGELFF; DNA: TGTGCCAGCAGTTTTGGGACAGGGAGTTCCGGGGAGCTGTTTTTT
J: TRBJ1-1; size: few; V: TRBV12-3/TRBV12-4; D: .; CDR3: CASSRGVGAFF; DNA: TGTGCCAGCAGTAGGGGGGTGGGGGCTTTCTTT
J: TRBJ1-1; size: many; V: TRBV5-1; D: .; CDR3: CASSPYMNTEAFF; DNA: TGCGCCAGCAGCCCGTATATGAACACTGAAGCTTTCTTT
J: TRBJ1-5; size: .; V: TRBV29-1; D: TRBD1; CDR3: CSVGQSNQPQHF; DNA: TGCAGCGTGGGACAGAGCAATCAGCCCCAGCATTTT
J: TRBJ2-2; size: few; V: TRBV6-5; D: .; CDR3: CASSLFGANTGELFF; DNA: TGTGCCAGCAGTTTGTTCGGAGCGAACACCGGGGAGCTGTTTTTT
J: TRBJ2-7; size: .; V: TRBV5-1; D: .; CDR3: CASSSLVSEQYF; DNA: TGCGCCAGCAGCTCACTAGTAAGCGAGCAGTACTTC
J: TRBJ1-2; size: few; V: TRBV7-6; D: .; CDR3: CASSLDGTAYGYTF; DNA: TGTGCCAGCAGCTTAGATGGGACGGCCTATGGCTACACCTTC
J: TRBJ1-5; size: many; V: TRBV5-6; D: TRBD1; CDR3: CASSLRGRMGQPQHF; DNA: TGTGCCAGCAGCTTAAGGGGGCGGATGGGTCAGCCCCAGCATTTT
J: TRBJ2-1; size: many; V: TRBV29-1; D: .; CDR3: CSVTKQGLEQFF; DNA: TGCAGCGTCACCAAACAGGGTCTTGAGCAGTTCTTC
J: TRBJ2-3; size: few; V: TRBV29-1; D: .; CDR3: CSAQLSTPQPTDTQYF; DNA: TGCAGCGCCCAACTCTCCACGCCCCAGCCCACAGATACGCAGTATTTT
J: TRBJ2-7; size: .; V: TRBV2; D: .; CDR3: CASRLFSQEQYF; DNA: TGTGCCTCGAGGCTTTTCTCTCAGGAGCAGTACTTC
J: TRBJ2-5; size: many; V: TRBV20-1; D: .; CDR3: CSAIKAGMGIETQYF; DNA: TGCAGTGCTATCAAAGCCGGGATGGGGATAGAGACCCAGTACTTC
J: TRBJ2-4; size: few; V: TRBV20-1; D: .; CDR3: CSASWGPLAKNIQYF; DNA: TGCAGTGCTAGTTGGGGGCCACTAGCCAAAAACATTCAGTACTTC
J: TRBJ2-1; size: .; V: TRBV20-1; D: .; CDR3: CSAIPPQGIAYNEQFF; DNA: TGCAGTGCTATCCCCCCCCAGGGCATCGCCTACAATGAGCAGTTCTTC
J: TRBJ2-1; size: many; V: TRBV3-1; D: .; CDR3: CASSRLGSGEQFF; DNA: TGTGCCAGCAGCCGTCTCGGGAGTGGAGAGCAGTTCTTC
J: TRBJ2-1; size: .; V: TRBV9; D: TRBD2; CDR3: CASSVASGSGQFF; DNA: TGTGCCAGCAGCGTAGCTAGCGGGAGCGGGCAGTTCTTC
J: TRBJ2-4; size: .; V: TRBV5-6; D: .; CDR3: CASSPGENIQYF; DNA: TGTGCCAGCAGCCCCGGGGAGAACATTCAGTACTTC
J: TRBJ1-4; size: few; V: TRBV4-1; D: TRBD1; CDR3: CASSQDTGDNEKLFF; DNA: TGCGCCAGCAGCCAAGATACAGGGGATAATGAAAAACTGTTTTTT
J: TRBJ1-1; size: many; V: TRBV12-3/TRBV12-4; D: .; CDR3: CASSPIGTEAFF; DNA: TGTGCCAGCAGCCCTATAGGCACTGAAGCTTTCTTT
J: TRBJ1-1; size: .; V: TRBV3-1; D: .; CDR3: CASSPPGETEAFF; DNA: TGTGCCAGCAGCCCTCCTGGGGAGACTGAAGCTTTCTTT
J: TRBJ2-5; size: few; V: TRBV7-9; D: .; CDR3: CASSFNFAGYEGETQYF; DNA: TGTGCCAGCAGCTTTAATTTTGCGGGATACGAAGGAGAGACCCAGTACTTC
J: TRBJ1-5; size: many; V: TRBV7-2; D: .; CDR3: CASSLVGGSNQPQHF; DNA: TGTGCCAGCAGCTTAGTAGGAGGGAGCAATCAGCCCCAGCATTTT
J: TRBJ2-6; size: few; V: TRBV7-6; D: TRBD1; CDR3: CASSLRGTGGFGANVLTF; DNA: TGTGCCAGCAGCTTAAGAGGGACAGGGGGTTTTGGGGCCAACGTCCTGACTTTC
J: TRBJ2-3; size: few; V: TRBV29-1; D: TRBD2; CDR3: CSVIWGLAADTQYF; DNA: TGCAGCGTGATTTGGGGACTAGCGGCAGATACGCAGTATTTT
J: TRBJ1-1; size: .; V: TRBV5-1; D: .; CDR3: CASSLAIGRNTEAFF; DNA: TGCGCCAGCAGCTTGGCCATCGGACGGAACACTGAAGCTTTCTTT
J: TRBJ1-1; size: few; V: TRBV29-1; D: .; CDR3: CSAEGLNTEAFF; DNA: TGCAGCGCGGAGGGATTGAACACTGAAGCTTTCTTT
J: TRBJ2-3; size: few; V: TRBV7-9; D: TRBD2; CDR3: CASSLRQPGLAGSTDTQYF; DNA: TGTGCCAGCAGCCTCCGACAGCCCGGACTAGCGGGAAGCACAGATACGCAGTATTTT
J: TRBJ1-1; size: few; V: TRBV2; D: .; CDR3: CASPSARVGGTEAFF; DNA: TGTGCCAGCCCCAGTGCCAGGGTCGGTGGCACTGAAGCTTTCTTT
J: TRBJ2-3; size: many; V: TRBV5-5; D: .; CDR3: CASSFSRGSLTDTQYF; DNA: TGTGCCAGCAGCTTTAGTAGGGGATCATTGACAGATACGCAGTATTTT
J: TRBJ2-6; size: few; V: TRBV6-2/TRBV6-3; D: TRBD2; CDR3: CASSYSFYWLAAGGANVLTF; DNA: TGTGCCAGCAGTTACTCTTTTTATTGGCTAGCGGCAGGTGGGGCCAACGTCCTGACTTTC
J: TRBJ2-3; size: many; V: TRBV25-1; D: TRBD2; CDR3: CASTWGGSPIDTQYF; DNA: TGTGCCAGCACCTGGGGGGGTTCGCCCATCGATACGCAGTATTTT
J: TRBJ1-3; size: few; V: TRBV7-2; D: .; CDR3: CASSFGANSGNTIYF; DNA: TGTGCCAGCAGCTTTGGTGCCAACTCTGGAAACACCATATATTTT
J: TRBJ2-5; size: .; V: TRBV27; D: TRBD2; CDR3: CASRRGTSSTQYF; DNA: TGTGCCAGCCGCCGAGGGACTAGCTCAACCCAGTACTTC
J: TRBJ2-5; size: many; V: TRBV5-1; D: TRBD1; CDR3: CASSPGQAETQYF; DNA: TGCGCCAGCAGCCCCGGACAGGCGGAGACCCAGTACTTC
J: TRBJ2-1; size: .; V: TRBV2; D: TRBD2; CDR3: CASTSWSGSYNEQFF; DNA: TGTGCCAGCACCTCGTGGAGCGGGAGTTACAATGAGCAGTTCTTC
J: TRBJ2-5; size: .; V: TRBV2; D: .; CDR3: CASSETQRETQYF; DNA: TGTGCCAGCAGTGAGACACAAAGGGAGACCCAGTACTTC
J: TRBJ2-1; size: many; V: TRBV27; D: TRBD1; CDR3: CASSLDGQGYNEQFF; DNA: TGTGCCAGCAGTTTAGACGGACAGGGGTACAATGAGCAGTTCTTC
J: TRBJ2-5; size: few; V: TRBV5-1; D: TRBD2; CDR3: CASSFQPGLEKTQYF; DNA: TGCGCCAGCAGCTTCCAACCGGGACTAGAAAAGACCCAGTACTTC
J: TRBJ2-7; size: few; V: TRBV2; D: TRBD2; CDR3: CAISSGPSSYEQYF; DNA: TGTGCCATCAGTAGCGGGCCCAGCTCCTACGAGCAGTACTTC
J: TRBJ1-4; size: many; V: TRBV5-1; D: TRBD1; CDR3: CASSPGDRQNEKLFF; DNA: TGCGCCAGCAGCCCTGGGGACAGACAAAATGAAAAACTGTTTTTT
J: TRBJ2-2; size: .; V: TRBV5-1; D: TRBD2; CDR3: CASSAGLAGSSRELFF; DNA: TGCGCCAGCAGCGCTGGACTAGCGGGGAGTAGCCGGGAGCTGTTTTTT
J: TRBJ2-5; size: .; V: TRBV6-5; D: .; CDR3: CASRRRSIETQYF; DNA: TGTGCCAGCAGAAGAAGGAGCATTGAGACCCAGTACTTC
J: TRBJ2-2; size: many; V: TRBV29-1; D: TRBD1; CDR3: CSTRDRATGELFF; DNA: TGCAGCACCCGGGACAGGGCCACCGGGGAGCTGTTTTTT
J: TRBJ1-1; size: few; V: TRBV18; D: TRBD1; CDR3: CASSPGQGALRGMNTEAFF; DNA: TGTGCCAGCTCACCGGGACAGGGGGCGCTGAGGGGGATGAACACTGAAGCTTTCTTT
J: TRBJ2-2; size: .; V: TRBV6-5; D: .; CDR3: CASRPRGGPGELFF; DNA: TGTGCCAGCAGACCCCGAGGAGGCCCCGGGGAGCTGTTTTTT
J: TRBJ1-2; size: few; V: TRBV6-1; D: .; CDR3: CASSEAVPWGYTF; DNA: TGTGCCAGCAGTGAAGCGGTCCCTTGGGGCTACACCTTC
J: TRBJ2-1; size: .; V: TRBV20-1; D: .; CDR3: CSASGSPNEQFF; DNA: TGCAGTGCTAGCGGGAGCCCCAATGAGCAGTTCTTC
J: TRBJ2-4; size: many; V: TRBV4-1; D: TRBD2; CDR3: CASSQETSGRGENIQYF; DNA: TGCGCCAGCAGCCAAGAAACTAGCGGGAGAGGAGAGAACATTCAGTACTTC
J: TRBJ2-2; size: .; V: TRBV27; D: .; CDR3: CASSPGQRYSGELFF; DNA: TGTGCCAGCAGCCCTGGACAGCGATACAGCGGGGAGCTGTTTTTT
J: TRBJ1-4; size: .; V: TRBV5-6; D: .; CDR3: CASSLVGATNEKLFF; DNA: TGTGCCAGCAGCTTGGTGGGAGCAACTAATGAAAAACTGTTTTTT